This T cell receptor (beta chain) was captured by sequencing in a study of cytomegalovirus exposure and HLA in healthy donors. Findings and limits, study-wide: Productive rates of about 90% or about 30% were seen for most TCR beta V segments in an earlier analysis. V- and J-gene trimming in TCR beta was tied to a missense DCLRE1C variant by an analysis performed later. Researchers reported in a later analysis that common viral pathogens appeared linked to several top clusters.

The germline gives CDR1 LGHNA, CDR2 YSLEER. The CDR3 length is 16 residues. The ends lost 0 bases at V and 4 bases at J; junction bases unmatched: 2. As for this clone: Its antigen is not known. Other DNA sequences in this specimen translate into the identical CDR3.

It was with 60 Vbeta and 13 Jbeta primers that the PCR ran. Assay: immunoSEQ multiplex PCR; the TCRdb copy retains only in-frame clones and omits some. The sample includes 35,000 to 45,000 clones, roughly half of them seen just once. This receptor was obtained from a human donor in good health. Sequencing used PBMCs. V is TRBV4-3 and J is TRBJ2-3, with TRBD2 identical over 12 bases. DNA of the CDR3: TGCGCCAGCAGCCAAGATCTAGCGGGGGGGCCAGATACGCAGTATTTT. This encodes CASSQDLAGGPDTQYF.